The 10 T cell receptor beta chains below all came from one sample that was sequenced in a study of blood T cell repertoires in COVID-19. Some clones are missing from TCRdb's copy, which holds only in-frame ones; the method was immunoSEQ multiplex PCR. The sample yields 25,000 to 35,000 clones, roughly 80% seen once. Sample: peripheral blood. These receptors originate from a woman aged 70-85 years with active or convalescent COVID-19.

For the CDR3, the DNA is TGTGCCAGCAGCCCGAGCGGGGGCCAGAACACTGAAGCTTTCTTT. Translated: CASSPSGGQNTEAFF. This chain uses TRBV7-2 with TRBJ1-1; D is perhaps TRBD1 (6 bases). With 5 bases removed from V and 1 base from J, the gap between germline ends came to 14 bases. The germline gives CDR1 SGHTA, CDR2 FQGNSA. The CDR3 sequence is 15 residues long.

The CDR3 here is CALGQANTEAFF. For the CDR3, the DNA is TGTGCCTTAGGACAGGCGAACACTGAAGCTTTCTTT. This chain joins TRBV30 and TRBJ1-1; 7 bases are shared with TRBD1. V lost 7 bases and J lost 1; bases outside the gene matches: 3. Germline V lookup: CDR1 GTSNPN, CDR2 SVGIG (reference sequence). The CDR3 has 12 amino acids.

This chain connects TRBV18 to TRBJ2-3, with 13 bases lining up with TRBD2. The V segment lost 6 bases and the J segment 3 bases; nucleotides outside the gene matches: 12. CDR1 is KGHSH, CDR2 LQKENI, per germline. The CDR3 contains 18 residues. CDR3 DNA sequence: TGTGCCAGCTCCCACGGACTAGCGGGGGCCCTAGTTACAGATACGCAGTATTTT. Protein sequence: CASSHGLAGALVTDTQYF.

The chain carries TRBV5-6 and TRBJ1-2; 9 bases are shared with TRBD1. After removal of 4 bases from V and 3 bases from J, the junction contained 7 bases not matched to a gene. CDR3 length: 15 residues. From germline, CDR1 is SGHDT and CDR2 YYEEEE. The CDR3 protein is CASSHSGQGHYGYTF. DNA for the CDR3: TGTGCCAGCAGCCATTCTGGACAGGGGCACTATGGCTACACCTTC.

The rearrangement joins TRBV7-2 to TRBJ1-5; possible D gene TRBD1, 5 bases. This CDR3 contains 13 residues. Germline lookup yields CDR1 SGHTA and CDR2 FQGNSA. Trimming pared 5 bases from V and 5 bases from J, leaving 10 bases between. CDR3 residues: CASSPETDQPQHF. CDR3 sequence (DNA): TGTGCCAGCAGCCCAGAGACAGATCAGCCCCAGCATTTT.

The chain employs TRBV11-1 and TRBJ1-2; D not certain. V was shortened by 5 bases and J by 8 bases, with 18 bases between the two germline ends. The CDR3 runs to 14 residues. CDR1 is SGHAT, CDR2 FQDESV, per germline (reference sequence). The CDR3 DNA is TGTGCCAGCAGCCAAGCCGGCGCTACGAGGGGCTACACCTTC. Translation gives CASSQAGATRGYTF.

V and J are TRBV27 and TRBJ2-7; maybe TRBD1 (7 bases). This CDR3 is built from 15 residues. Looked up from germline, CDR1 is MNHEY and CDR2 is SMNVEV (reference sequence). V lost 4 bases and J 5 bases, leaving 18 bases between the germline ends. CDR3 sequence: CASSSPRGARNEQYF. In DNA form, the CDR3 reads TGTGCCAGCAGTTCCCCCAGGGGGGCGCGCAACGAGCAGTACTTC.

The CDR3 spells CATRGSSYNEQFF. As DNA, the CDR3 is TGTGCCACCCGAGGGAGCTCCTACAATGAGCAGTTCTTC. The chain joins TRBV24-1 to TRBJ2-1, with D possibly TRBD2 on 5 matching bases. Trimming cost V 9 bases and J 0 bases, with 8 bases left between them. From germline, CDR1 is KGHDR and CDR2 SFDVKD. This CDR3 contains 13 residues.

The rearrangement joins TRBV10-3 to TRBJ2-1, with 13 nucleotides matching TRBD2. Germline V gene data show CDR1 as ENHRY and CDR2 as SYGVKD. Trimming cost V 6 bases and J 8 bases; bases outside gene matches: 10. This CDR3 contains 16 residues. For the CDR3, the DNA is TGTGCCATCAGGAAAGGACTAGCGGGAGAAGTGGATGAGCAGTTCTTC. Its translation is CAIRKGLAGEVDEQFF.

The genes are TRBV25-1 and TRBJ2-3; D might be TRBD2 (7 bases). Trimming removed 3 bases from V and 4 bases from J, with 20 bases in between. Germline V lookup: CDR1 MGHDK, CDR2 SYGVNS. The CDR3 consists of 17 residues. CDR3 sequence reads: CASSDPHGGGRADTQYF. For the CDR3, the DNA is TGTGCCAGCAGTGACCCGCATGGGGGGGGGCGCGCAGATACGCAGTATTTT.